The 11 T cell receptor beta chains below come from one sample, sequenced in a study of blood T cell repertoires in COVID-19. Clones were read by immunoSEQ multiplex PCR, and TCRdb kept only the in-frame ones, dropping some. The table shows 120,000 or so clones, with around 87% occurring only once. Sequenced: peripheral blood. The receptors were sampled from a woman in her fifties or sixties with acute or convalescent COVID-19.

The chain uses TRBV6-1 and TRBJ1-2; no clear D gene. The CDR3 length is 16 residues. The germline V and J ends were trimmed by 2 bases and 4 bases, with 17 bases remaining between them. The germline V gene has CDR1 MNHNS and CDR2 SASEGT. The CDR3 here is CASSEYPPTGSYGYTF. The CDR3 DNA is TGTGCCAGCAGTGAATATCCCCCAACCGGGTCCTATGGCTACACCTTC.

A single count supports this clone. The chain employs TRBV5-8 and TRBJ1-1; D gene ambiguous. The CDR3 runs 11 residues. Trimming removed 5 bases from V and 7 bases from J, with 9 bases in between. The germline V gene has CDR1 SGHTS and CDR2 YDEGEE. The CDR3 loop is CASSAYVEAFF. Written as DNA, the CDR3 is TGTGCCAGCAGTGCCTACGTTGAAGCTTTCTTT.

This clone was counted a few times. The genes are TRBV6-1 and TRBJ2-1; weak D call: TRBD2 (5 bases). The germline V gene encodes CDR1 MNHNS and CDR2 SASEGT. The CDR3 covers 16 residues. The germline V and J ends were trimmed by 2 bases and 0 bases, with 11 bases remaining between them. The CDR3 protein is CASSELAGSSYNEQFF. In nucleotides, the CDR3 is TGTGCCAGCAGTGAATTGGCGGGTAGCTCCTACAATGAGCAGTTCTTC.

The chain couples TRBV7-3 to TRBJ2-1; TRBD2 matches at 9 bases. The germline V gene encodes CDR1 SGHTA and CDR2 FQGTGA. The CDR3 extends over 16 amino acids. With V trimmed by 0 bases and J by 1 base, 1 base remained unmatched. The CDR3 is CASSLTAGGSYNEQFF. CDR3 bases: TGTGCCAGCAGCTTAACCGCGGGAGGGTCCTACAATGAGCAGTTCTTC.

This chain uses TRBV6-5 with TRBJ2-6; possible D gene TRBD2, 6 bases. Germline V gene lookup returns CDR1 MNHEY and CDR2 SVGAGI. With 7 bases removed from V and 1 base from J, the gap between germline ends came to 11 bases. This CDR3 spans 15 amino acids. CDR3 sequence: CASTRGGSGANVLTF. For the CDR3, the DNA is TGTGCCAGCACCCGAGGAGGGTCTGGGGCCAACGTCCTGACTTTC.

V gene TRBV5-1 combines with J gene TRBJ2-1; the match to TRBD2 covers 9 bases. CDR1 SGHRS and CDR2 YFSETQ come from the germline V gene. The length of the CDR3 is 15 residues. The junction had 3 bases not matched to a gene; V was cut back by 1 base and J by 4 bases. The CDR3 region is CASSLSAGGYNEQFF. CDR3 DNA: TGCGCCAGCAGCTTGTCAGCGGGAGGTTACAATGAGCAGTTCTTC.

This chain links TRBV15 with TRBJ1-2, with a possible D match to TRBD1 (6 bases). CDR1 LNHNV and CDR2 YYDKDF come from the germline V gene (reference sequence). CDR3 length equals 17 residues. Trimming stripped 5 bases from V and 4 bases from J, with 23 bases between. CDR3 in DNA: TGTGCCACCAGCCTACACTCCGGGGGGCGGAGGTTCTATGGCTACACCTTC. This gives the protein CATSLHSGGRRFYGYTF.

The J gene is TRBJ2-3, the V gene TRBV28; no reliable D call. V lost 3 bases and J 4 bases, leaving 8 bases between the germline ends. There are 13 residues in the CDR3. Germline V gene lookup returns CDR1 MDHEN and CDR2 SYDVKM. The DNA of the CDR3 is TGTGCCAGCAGTTTCGGCGGCCCAGATACGCAGTATTTT. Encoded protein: CASSFGGPDTQYF.

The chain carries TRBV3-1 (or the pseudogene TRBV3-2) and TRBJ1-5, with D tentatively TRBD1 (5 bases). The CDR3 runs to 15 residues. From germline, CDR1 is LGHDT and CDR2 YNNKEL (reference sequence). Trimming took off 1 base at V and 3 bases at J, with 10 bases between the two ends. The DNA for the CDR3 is TGTGCCAGCAGCCAAGGGAGACAGACCAATCAGCCCCAGCATTTT. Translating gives CASSQGRQTNQPQHF.

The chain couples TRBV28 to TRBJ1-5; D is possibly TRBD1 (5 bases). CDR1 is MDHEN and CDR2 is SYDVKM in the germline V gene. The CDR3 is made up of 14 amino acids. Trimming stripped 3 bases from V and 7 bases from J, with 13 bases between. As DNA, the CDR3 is TGTGCCAGCAGTTTGGGGCAGGGTCGGCAGCCCCAGCATTTT. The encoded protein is CASSLGQGRQPQHF.

This CDR3 is CASSRRDPGEGSEQFF. CDR3 bases: TGTGCCAGCAGTAGGCGGGACCCTGGAGAAGGGAGTGAGCAGTTCTTC. This chain joins TRBV27 and TRBJ2-1, with a tentative D call TRBD2 (6 bases). CDR1 MNHEY and CDR2 SMNVEV come from the germline V gene (reference sequence). V lost 5 bases and J lost 9, with 23 bases in between. This CDR3 region has 16 residues.